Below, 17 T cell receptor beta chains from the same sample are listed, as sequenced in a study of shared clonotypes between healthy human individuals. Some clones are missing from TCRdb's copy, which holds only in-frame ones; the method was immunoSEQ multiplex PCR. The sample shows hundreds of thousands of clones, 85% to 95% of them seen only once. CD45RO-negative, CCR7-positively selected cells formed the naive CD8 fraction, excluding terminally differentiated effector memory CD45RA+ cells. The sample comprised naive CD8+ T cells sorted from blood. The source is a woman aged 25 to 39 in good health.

CDR3 DNA: TGTGCCAGCAGCGTAGGGAGTCCCCGGGGTGAGCAGTACTTC. Protein: CASSVGSPRGEQYF. This chain connects TRBV9 to TRBJ2-7; tentative D call: TRBD2 (5 bases). From germline, CDR1 is SGDLS and CDR2 YYNGEE. The length of the CDR3 is 14 residues. Trimming took off 0 bases at V and 7 bases at J, with 14 bases between the two ends.

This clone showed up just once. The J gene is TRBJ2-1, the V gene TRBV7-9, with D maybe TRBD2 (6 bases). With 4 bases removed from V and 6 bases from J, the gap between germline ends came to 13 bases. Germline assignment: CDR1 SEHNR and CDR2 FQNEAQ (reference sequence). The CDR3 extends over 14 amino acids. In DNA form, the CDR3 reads TGTGCCAGCAGCTCAGCCCCGGGAGCCAATGAGCAGTTCTTC. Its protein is CASSSAPGANEQFF.

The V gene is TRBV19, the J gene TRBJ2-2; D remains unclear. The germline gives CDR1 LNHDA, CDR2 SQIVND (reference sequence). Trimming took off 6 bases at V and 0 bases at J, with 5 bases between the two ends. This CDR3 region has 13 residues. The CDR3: CASRQPNTGELFF. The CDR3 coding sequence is TGTGCCAGTAGGCAACCGAACACCGGGGAGCTGTTTTTT.

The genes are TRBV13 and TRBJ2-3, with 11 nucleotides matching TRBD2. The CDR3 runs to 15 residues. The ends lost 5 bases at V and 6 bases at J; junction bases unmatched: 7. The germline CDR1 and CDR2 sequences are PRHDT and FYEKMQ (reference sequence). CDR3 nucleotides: TGTGCCAGCAGCCGTGCGGGACTAGCGGCCGATACGCAGTATTTT. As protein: CASSRAGLAADTQYF.

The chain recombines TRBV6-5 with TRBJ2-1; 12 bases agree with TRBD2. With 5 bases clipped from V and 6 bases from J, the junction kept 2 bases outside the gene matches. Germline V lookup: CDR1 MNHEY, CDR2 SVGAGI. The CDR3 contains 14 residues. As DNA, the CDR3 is TGTGCCAGCAGTCCTAGCGGGAGGGTCAATGAGCAGTTCTTC. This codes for CASSPSGRVNEQFF.

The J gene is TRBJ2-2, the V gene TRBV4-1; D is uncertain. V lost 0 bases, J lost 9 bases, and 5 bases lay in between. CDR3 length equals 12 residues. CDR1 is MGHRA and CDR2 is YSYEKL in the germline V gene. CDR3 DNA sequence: TGCGCCAGCAGCCAAGATTTCAGGGAGCTGTTTTTT. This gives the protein CASSQDFRELFF.

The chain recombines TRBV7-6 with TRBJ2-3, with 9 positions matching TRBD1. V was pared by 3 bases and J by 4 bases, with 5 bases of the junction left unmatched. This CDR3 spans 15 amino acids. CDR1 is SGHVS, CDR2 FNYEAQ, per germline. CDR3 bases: TGTGCCAGCAGCTTCGCACAGGGGGCCGCAGATACGCAGTATTTT. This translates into CASSFAQGAADTQYF.

The CDR3 here is CASSHLGGVPDTQYF. The CDR3 nucleotides are TGCGCCAGCAGCCATCTGGGAGGGGTCCCAGATACGCAGTATTTT. This sequence joins TRBV4-1 and TRBJ2-3; 7 bases align to TRBD2. Germline V gene sequence: CDR1 MGHRA, CDR2 YSYEKL. With V trimmed by 3 bases and J by 4 bases, 7 bases remained unmatched. The CDR3 is 15 amino acids.

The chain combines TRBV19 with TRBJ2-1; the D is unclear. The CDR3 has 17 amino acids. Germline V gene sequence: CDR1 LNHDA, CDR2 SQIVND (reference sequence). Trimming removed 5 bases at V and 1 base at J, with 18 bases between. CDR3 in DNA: TGTGCCAGTAGTCCCCAACCGGCTAGATTATCCTACAATGAGCAGTTCTTC. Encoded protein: CASSPQPARLSYNEQFF.

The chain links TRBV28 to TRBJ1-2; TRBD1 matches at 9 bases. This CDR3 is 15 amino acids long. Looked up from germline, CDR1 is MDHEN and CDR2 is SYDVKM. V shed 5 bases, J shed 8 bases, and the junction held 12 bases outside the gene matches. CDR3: CASSKSGTGIDGYTF. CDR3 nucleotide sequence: TGTGCCAGCAGTAAATCCGGGACAGGGATCGACGGCTACACCTTC.

CDR3 sequence: CASSFGAGLGRGELFF. The CDR3 region has the DNA TGTGCCAGCAGTTTCGGAGCGGGCTTAGGCCGCGGGGAGCTGTTTTTT. The chain combines TRBV27 with TRBJ2-2; possibly TRBD2 for D (6 bases). The V end was cut by 3 bases, the J end by 7 bases, with 18 bases between. The CDR3 sequence is 16 residues long. In germline, CDR1 is MNHEY, CDR2 SMNVEV (reference sequence).

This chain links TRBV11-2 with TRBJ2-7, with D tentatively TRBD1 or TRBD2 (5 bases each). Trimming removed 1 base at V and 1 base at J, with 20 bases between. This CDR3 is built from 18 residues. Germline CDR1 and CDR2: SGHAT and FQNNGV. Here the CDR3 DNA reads TGTGCCAGCAGCTTAGGGTGGCAGGGACCTATCCTATCCTACGAGCAGTACTTC. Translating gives CASSLGWQGPILSYEQYF.

The CDR3: CSVEDIQGVPTEAFF. The DNA of the CDR3 is TGCAGCGTTGAAGATATACAGGGAGTCCCCACTGAAGCTTTCTTT. The gene calls are TRBV29-1 and TRBJ1-1, with TRBD1 as a possible D gene (6 bases). The germline V gene has CDR1 SQVTM and CDR2 ANQGSEA. Trimming took 0 bases from V and 4 from J, leaving 15 bases between them. The length of the CDR3 is 15 residues.

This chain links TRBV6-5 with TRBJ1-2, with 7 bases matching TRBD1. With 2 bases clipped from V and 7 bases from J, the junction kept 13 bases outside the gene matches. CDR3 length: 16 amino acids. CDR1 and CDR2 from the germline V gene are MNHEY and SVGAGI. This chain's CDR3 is CASSYPLEGGLFGYTF. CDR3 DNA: TGTGCCAGCAGTTACCCCCTCGAAGGGGGCTTGTTTGGCTACACCTTC.

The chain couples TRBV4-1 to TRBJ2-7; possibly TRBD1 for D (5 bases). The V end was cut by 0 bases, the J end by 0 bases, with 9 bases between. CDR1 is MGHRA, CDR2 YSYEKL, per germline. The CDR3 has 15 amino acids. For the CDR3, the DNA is TGCGCCAGCAGCCAAGATCAGGGTAGCTCCTACGAGCAGTACTTC. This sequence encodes CASSQDQGSSYEQYF.

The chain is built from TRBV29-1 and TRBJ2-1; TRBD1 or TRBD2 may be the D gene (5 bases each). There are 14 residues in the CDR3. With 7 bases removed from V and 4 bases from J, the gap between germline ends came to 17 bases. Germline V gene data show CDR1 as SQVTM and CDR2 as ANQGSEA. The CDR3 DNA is TGCAGCGCTGGGACCAGCGGACTGTACAATGAGCAGTTCTTC. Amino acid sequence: CSAGTSGLYNEQFF.

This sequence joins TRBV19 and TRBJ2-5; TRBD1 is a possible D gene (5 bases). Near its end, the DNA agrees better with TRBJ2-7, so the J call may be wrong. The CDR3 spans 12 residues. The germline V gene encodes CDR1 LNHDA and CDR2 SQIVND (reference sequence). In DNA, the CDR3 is TGTGCCAGTAGTATCGACAGCTACGAGCAGTACTTC. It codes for CASSIDSYEQYF.